These T cell receptor beta chains were read from a single sample in a study of shared clonotypes between healthy human individuals. The protocol was immunoSEQ multiplex PCR, while the TCRdb copy is restricted to in-frame clones and leaves out a portion. The sample shows some 500,000 clones, approximately 95% of them seen only once. The specimen was naive CD4+ T cells sorted from blood. The receptors originated from a woman in her thirties in good health. The CDR3 runs from the conserved cysteine through the conserved F or W. D genes are given only for firm matches.

v_gene	d_gene	j_gene	CDR3aa
TRBV7-9	-	TRBJ2-5	CASSVASGEQYF
TRBV5-1	-	-	CASSQDGYGEQYF
TRBV2	-	TRBJ1-2	CASSEHRNYGYTF
TRBV11-3	-	TRBJ2-2	CASRDRNTGELFF
TRBV18	-	TRBJ1-3	CASSPTYRAFSGNTIYF
TRBV2	TRBD2	TRBJ2-2	CASSFLAGVDTGELFF
TRBV28	-	TRBJ2-4	CASSPPAKNIQYF
TRBV27	-	TRBJ1-4	CASRGGDWNEKLFF
TRBV5-8	TRBD1	TRBJ1-1	CASSLVMVTGWSTEAFF
TRBV6-1	-	TRBJ2-1	CASSEFWSGDEQFF
TRBV19	-	TRBJ2-3	CASRLDGSSTDTQYF
TRBV28	TRBD2	TRBJ2-3	CASTTTVASGSGLDTQYF
TRBV2	-	TRBJ2-7	CASSVLSFGVEQYF
TRBV11-2	-	TRBJ2-3	CASTLQRVLGTDTQYF
TRBV10-1	TRBD1	TRBJ2-1	CASSAGQGVNEQFF